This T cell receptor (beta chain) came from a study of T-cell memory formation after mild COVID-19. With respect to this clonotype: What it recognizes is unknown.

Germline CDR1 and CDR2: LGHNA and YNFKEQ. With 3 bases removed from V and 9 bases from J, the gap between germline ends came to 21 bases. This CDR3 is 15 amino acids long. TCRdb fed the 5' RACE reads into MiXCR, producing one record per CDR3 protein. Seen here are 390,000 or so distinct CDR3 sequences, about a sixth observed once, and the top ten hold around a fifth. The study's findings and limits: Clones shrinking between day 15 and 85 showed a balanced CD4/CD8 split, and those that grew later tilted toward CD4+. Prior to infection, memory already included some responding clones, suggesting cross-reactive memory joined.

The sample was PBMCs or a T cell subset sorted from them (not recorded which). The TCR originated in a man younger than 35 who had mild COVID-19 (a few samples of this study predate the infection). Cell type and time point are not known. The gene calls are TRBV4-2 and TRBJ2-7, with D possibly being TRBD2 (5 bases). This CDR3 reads CASSHPDGEMVAQYF. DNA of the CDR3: TGTGCCAGCAGCCACCCGGACGGGGAAATGGTGGCGCAGTACTTC.